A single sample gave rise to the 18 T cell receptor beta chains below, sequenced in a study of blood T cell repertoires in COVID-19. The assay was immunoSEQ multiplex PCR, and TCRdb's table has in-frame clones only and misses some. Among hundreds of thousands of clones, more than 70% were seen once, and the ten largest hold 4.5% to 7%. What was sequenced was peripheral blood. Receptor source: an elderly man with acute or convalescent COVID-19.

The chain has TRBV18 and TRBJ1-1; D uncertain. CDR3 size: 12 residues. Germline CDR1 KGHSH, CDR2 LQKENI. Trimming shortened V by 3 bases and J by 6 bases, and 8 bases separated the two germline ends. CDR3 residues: CASSPRGAEAFF. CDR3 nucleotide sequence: TGTGCCAGCTCACCGCGCGGCGCTGAAGCTTTCTTT.

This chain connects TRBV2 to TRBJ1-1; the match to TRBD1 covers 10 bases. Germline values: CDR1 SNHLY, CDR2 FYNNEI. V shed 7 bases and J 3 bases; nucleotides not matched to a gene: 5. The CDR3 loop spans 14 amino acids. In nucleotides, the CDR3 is TGTGCCAGCATTCGACAGGGGGCAGACACTGAAGCTTTCTTT. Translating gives CASIRQGADTEAFF.

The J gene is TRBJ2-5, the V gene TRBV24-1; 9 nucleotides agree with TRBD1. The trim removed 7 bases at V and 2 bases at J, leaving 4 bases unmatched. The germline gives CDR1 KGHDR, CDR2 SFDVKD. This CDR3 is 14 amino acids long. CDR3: CATSSTGGQETQYF. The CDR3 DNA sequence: TGTGCCACCAGCTCGACAGGGGGTCAAGAGACCCAGTACTTC.

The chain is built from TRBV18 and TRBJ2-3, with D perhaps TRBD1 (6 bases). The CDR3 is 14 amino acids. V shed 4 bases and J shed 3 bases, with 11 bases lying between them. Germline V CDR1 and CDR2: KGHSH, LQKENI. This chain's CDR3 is CASSHETGTDTQYF. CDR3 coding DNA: TGTGCCAGCTCACACGAAACAGGGACAGATACGCAGTATTTT.

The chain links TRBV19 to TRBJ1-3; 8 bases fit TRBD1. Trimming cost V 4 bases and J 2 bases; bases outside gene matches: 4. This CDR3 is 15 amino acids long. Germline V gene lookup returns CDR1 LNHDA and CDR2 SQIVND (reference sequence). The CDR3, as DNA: TGTGCCAGTAGTACCGTACAGGGGGCTGGAAACACCATATATTTT. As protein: CASSTVQGAGNTIYF.

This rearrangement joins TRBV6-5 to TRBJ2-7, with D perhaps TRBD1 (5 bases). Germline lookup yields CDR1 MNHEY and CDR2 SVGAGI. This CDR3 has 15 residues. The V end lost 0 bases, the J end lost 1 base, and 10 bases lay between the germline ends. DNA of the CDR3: TGTGCCAGCAGTTACTCGACGGCAGGGTCCTACGAGCAGTACTTC. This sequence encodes CASSYSTAGSYEQYF.

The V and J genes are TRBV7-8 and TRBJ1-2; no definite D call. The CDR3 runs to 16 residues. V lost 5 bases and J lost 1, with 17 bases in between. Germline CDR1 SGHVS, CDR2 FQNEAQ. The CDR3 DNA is TGTGCCAGCAGCGCCCAGAGCCCCGGGGTTAACTATGGCTACACCTTC. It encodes CASSAQSPGVNYGYTF.

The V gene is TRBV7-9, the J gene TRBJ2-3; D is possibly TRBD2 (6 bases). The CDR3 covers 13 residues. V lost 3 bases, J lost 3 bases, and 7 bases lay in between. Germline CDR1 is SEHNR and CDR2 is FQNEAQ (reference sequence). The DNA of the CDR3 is TGTGCCAGCAGCTTTGGGAGGACAGATACGCAGTATTTT. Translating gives CASSFGRTDTQYF.

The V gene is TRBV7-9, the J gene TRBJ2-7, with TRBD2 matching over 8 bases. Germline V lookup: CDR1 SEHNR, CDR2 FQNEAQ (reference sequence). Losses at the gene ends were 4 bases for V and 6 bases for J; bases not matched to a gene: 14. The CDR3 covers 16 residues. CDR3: CASSSQRAGDIFEQYF. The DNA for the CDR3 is TGTGCCAGCAGCTCCCAACGAGCGGGGGATATCTTCGAGCAGTACTTC.

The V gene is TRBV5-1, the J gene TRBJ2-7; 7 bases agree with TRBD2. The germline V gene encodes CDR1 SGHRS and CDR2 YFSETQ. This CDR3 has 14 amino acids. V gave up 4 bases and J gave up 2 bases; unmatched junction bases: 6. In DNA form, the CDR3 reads TGCGCCAGCAGCCCGGTGGCGGGGGCCTACGAGCAGTACTTC. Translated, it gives CASSPVAGAYEQYF.

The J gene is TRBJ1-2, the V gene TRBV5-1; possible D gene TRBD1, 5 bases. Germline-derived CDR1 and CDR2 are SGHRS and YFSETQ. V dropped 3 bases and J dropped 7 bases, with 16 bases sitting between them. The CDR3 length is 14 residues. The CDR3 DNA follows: TGCGCCAGCAGCTCGACGGACAACTGGGGTGGCTACACCTTC. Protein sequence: CASSSTDNWGGYTF.

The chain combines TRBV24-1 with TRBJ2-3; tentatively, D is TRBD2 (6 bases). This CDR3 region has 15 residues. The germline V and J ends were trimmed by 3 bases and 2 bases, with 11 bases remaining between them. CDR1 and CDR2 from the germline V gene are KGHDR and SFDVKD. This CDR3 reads CATSDAASDTDTQYF. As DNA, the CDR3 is TGTGCCACCAGTGATGCCGCTAGCGACACAGATACGCAGTATTTT.

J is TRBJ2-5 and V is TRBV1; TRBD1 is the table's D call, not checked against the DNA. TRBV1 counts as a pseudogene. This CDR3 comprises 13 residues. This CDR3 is CTSSRGQQETQYF. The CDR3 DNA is TGCACCAGCAGCCGCGGACAGCAAGAGACCCAGTACTTC.

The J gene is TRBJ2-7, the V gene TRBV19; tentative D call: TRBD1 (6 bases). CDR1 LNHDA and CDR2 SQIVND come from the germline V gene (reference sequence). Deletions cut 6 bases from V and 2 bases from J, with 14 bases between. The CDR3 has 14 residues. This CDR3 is CASRDLGATYEQYF. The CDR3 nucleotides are TGTGCCAGTAGAGACTTGGGGGCAACCTACGAGCAGTACTTC.

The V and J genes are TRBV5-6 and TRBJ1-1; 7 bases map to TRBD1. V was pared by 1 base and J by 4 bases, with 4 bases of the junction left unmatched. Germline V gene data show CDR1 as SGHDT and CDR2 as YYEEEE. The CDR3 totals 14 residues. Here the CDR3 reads CASSLRGRITEAFF. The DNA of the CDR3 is TGTGCCAGCAGCTTGAGGGGGCGTATCACTGAAGCTTTCTTT.

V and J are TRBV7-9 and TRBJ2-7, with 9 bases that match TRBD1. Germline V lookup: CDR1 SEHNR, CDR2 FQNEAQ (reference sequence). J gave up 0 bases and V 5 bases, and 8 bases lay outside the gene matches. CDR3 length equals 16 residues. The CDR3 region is CASSTPWTGDSYEQYF. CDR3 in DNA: TGTGCCAGCAGCACACCCTGGACAGGGGACTCCTACGAGCAGTACTTC.

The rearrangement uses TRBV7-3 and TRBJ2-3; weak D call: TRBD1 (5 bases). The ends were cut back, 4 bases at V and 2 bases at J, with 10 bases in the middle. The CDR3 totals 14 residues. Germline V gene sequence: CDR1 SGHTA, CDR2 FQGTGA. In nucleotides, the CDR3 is TGTGCCAGCAGCTCTCAGGGTCACACAGATACGCAGTATTTT. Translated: CASSSQGHTDTQYF.

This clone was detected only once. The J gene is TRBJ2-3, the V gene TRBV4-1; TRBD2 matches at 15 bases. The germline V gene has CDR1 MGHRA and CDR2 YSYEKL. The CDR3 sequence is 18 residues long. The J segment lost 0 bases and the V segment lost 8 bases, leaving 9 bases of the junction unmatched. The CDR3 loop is CASSRGTSGGLSTDTQYF. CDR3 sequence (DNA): TGCGCCAGCTCCAGGGGGACTAGCGGGGGGCTGAGCACAGATACGCAGTATTTT.